This TCR beta chain was identified in a study of T cell changes during pregnancy in multiple sclerosis. The CDR3 length is 12 residues. The V gene's germline CDR1 is SQVTM and CDR2 ANQGSEA. V shed 7 bases, J shed 3 bases, and the junction held 5 bases outside the gene matches. TCRdb's table, derived via immunoSEQ multiplex PCR, lists solely in-frame clones and lacks some. The sample shows 35,000 to 50,000 clones, about 88% of them seen only once. The clonotype was recovered from a female donor with multiple sclerosis, enrolled in a pregnancy study. The sequencing here drew on CD4+ T cells from peripheral blood mononuclear cells, taken after pregnancy. This rearrangement joins TRBV29-1 to TRBJ2-5; 7 nucleotides match TRBD2. CDR3 sequence reads: CSGLGGEETQYF. For the CDR3, the DNA is TGCAGCGGCCTGGGGGGGGAAGAGACCCAGTACTTC.